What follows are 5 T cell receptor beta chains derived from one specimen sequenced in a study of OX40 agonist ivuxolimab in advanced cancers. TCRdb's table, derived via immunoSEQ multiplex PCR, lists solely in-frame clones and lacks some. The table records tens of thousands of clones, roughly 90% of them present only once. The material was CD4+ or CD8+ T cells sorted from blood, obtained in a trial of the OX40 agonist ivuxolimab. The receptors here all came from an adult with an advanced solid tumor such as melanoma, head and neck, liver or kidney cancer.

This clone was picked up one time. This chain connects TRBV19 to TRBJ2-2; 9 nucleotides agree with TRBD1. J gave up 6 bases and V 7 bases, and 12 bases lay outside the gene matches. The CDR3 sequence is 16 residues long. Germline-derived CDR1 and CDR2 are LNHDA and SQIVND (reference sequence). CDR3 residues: CASNPTGQGRAGELFF. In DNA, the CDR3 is TGTGCCAGTAACCCCACCGGACAGGGGAGGGCCGGGGAGCTGTTTTTT.

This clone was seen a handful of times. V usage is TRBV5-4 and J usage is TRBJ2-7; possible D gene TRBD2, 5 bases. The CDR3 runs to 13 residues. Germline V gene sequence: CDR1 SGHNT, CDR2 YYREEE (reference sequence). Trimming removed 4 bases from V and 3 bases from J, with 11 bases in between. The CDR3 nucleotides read TGTGCCAGCAGCAGAGGGTCCGGCTACGAGCAGTACTTC. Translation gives CASSRGSGYEQYF. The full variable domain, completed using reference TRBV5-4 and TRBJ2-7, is ETGVTQSPTHLIKTRGQQVTLRCSSQSGHNTVSWYQQALGQGPQFIFQYYREEENGRGNFPPRFSGLQFPNYSSELNVNALELDDSALYLCASSRGSGYEQYFGPGTRLTVT.

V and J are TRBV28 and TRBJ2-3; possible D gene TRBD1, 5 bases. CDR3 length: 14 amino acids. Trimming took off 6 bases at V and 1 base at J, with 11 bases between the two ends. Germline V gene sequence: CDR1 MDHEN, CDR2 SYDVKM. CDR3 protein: CASSLPTGTDTQYF. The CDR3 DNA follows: TGTGCCAGCAGCTTACCGACAGGCACAGATACGCAGTATTTT.

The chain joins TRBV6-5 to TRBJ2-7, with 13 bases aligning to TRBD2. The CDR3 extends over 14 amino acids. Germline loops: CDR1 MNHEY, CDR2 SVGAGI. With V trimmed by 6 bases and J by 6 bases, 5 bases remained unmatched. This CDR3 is CASRLLAGGGEQYF. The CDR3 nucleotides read TGTGCCAGCAGACTACTAGCGGGAGGGGGCGAGCAGTACTTC.

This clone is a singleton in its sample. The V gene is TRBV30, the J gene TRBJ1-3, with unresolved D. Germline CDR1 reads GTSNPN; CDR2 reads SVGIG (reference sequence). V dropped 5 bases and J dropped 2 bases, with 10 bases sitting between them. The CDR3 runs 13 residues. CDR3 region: CAWDGVAGNTIYF. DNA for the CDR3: TGTGCCTGGGACGGGGTCGCTGGAAACACCATATATTTT.